Sequencing of this T cell receptor (beta chain) was carried out in a study of T cells in localized non-small cell lung cancer. Study findings and constraints: The appearance of a median approximately 61 of the top 100 tumor clones was seen in adjacent lung. Among the tissues sampled, uninvolved adjacent lung had the highest T cell clonality, above tumor. Overall survival was longer when the density of T cells in the blood was higher. Because sequencing included only one region (of the tumor), heterogeneity remains possible.

CDR1 and CDR2 (germline): PRHDT, FYEKMQ (reference sequence). With 3 bases clipped from V and 7 bases from J, the junction kept 4 bases outside the gene matches. There are 14 residues in the CDR3. This clone was counted a few times. Its antigen is currently unknown. TCRdb's copy holds only in-frame clones and misses some; the assay was immunoSEQ multiplex PCR. The data show some 51,000 clones, roughly 85% seen once. Sequences were derived from peripheral blood, sampled before any cancer treatment. This receptor was identified in a woman aged 35 to 70 with stage I lung adenocarcinoma. The chain carries TRBV13 and TRBJ2-3; 10 bases match TRBD1. Written as DNA, the CDR3 is TGTGCCAGCAGCTTTGGACAGGGGGGATATACGCAGTATTTT. Translated: CASSFGQGGYTQYF.